Here is one TCR beta chain with its context. In germline, CDR1 is ENHRY, CDR2 SYGVKD. The CDR3 covers 14 residues. J gave up 0 bases and V 11 bases, and 4 bases lay outside the gene matches. Authors' analysis steps: ImmunoSEQ junction-only sequences lacked quality scores, so their filtering differed. Measured with immunoSEQ multiplex PCR; TCRdb has only the in-frame clones, and not every one. D and trimming come from the DNA, and the V and J calls and clone size come from that table. The sample yields some 2,100,000 clones, roughly 95% seen once. The data are from a study of shared clonotypes between healthy human individuals. Study-level background: Per donor, three plates held CD4 naive cells, three held CD4 memory, two held CD8 naive and one held CD8 memory.

The sequenced sample was naive CD4+ T cells sorted from blood. Described subset: CD45RA+ positively selected. The clonotype comes from a man younger than 35 in good health. The chain employs TRBV10-3 and TRBJ2-6; 7 bases are a match to TRBD1. The CDR3 DNA follows: TGTGCCGTTGGACAGGCCTCTGGGGCCAACGTCCTGACTTTC. This encodes CAVGQASGANVLTF.